The 29 T cell receptor beta chains given below trace back to one sample, sequenced in a study of blood T cell repertoires in COVID-19 (TCRdb year 2020). The library came from the immunoSEQ multiplex PCR assay. Held by TCRdb, this immuneACCESS table contains in-frame sequences only and omits some clones. Under half of the omission traces to an unresolved V gene where checked; the cause of the rest is unknown. The sample table holds tens of thousands of clones, of which about 92% were seen once. The ten top clones hold 0.35% to 0.4% of the sample. The sequenced sample consisted of peripheral blood. These TCRs come from a man aged 45-65 years with COVID-19, enrolled during active disease.

This clone was seen a single time. Germline and junction disagree at one end, which may indicate a read error. The chain uses TRBV2 and TRBJ1-1, with 7 bases lining up with TRBD1. The CDR3 loop spans 10 amino acids. Per the germline V gene, CDR1 is SNHLY and CDR2 is FYNNEI. Here the CDR3 reads CASRPQGDPF. Here the CDR3 DNA reads TGTGCCAGCAGGCCGCAGGGGGACCCTTTT.

V usage is TRBV21-1 and J usage is TRBJ1-4; TRBD1 was called by the table and not checked on the DNA. TRBV21-1 is given as a pseudogene. This CDR3 has 21 amino acids. DNA of the CDR3: TGTGCCAGCAGCAAAGCGCTTTCGAACAGGGGGATAATGTGGACTAATGAAAAACTGTTTTTT. Residues: CASSKALSNRGIMWTNEKLFF.

This chain connects TRBV2 to TRBJ1-1; 9 bases line up with TRBD1. CDR3 length equals 14 residues. The trim removed 4 bases at V and 4 bases at J, leaving 4 bases unmatched. In germline, CDR1 is SNHLY, CDR2 FYNNEI. CDR3 loop: CASSATGGTTEAFF. CDR3 DNA: TGTGCCAGCAGTGCGACAGGGGGGACCACTGAAGCTTTCTTT.

The rearrangement uses TRBV28 and TRBJ2-5, with D possibly matching TRBD2 (6 bases). The CDR3 has 14 amino acids. Trimming removed 5 bases from V and 5 bases from J, with 15 bases in between. Per germline, CDR1 MDHEN and CDR2 SYDVKM. CDR3 sequence reads: CASSGRSREETQYF. The DNA for the CDR3 is TGTGCCAGCAGTGGGAGGTCCCGGGAGGAGACCCAGTACTTC.

The chain uses TRBV18 and TRBJ1-1; 8 bases are a match to TRBD1. This CDR3 has 19 residues. Germline V gene sequence: CDR1 KGHSH, CDR2 LQKENI. V was pared by 2 bases and J by 7 bases, with 21 bases of the junction left unmatched. The CDR3 reads CASSPASYGTGPLYREAFF. The CDR3 DNA reads TGTGCCAGCTCACCAGCATCCTACGGGACAGGACCCCTATACCGTGAAGCTTTCTTT.

The chain couples TRBV25-1 to TRBJ2-5; 12 bases map to TRBD2. The CDR3 consists of 16 residues. Germline V gene data show CDR1 as MGHDK and CDR2 as SYGVNS. V lost 3 bases and J lost 5; bases outside the gene matches: 7. The chain's CDR3 is CASSDITGLAGETQYF. CDR3 in DNA: TGTGCCAGCAGTGACATCACTGGACTAGCGGGGGAGACCCAGTACTTC.

The V call is TRBV29-1, the J call TRBJ2-2, with TRBD1 matching over 10 bases. The CDR3 runs 14 residues. V was clipped by 7 bases and J by 1 base; unmatched bases: 3. Looked up from germline, CDR1 is SQVTM and CDR2 is ANQGSEA. The CDR3 here is CSAGQGGNTGELFF. In DNA, the CDR3 is TGCAGCGCCGGACAGGGGGGGAACACCGGGGAGCTGTTTTTT.

This clone was found once. The chain joins TRBV9 to TRBJ1-1; the D is unclear. CDR1 is SGDLS and CDR2 is YYNGEE in the germline V gene. This CDR3 contains 14 residues. V lost 5 bases and J lost 3, with 14 bases in between. The CDR3 region is CASRDPRRYTEAFF. CDR3 in DNA: TGTGCCAGCAGAGACCCAAGGCGGTACACTGAAGCTTTCTTT.

The chain carries TRBV30 and TRBJ1-2, with 8 bases fitting TRBD1. CDR1 and CDR2 (germline): GTSNPN, SVGIG (reference sequence). The CDR3 runs 13 residues. V shed 4 bases and J 8 bases; nucleotides not matched to a gene: 9. Here the CDR3 DNA reads TGTGCCTGGACTGGGACAGGCCTCCGCGGCTACACCTTC. It specifies CAWTGTGLRGYTF. The full variable domain, in which reference TRBV30 and TRBJ1-2 provide the parts outside the CDR3, is SQTIHQWPATLVQPVGSPLSLECTVEGTSNPNLYWYRQAAGRGLQLLFYSVGIGQISSEVPQNLSASRPQDRQFILSSKKLLLSDSGFYLCAWTGTGLRGYTFGSGTRLTVV.

The gene calls are TRBV6-1 and TRBJ1-1; 7 positions agree with TRBD1. The germline CDR1 and CDR2 sequences are MNHNS and SASEGT. This CDR3 region has 16 residues. V lost 4 bases and J lost 3; bases outside the gene matches: 11. In nucleotides, the CDR3 is TGTGCCAGCAGTGGGTACATACAGGGGTTGGACACTGAAGCTTTCTTT. Its translation: CASSGYIQGLDTEAFF.

The gene calls are TRBV27 and TRBJ2-7; 7 positions agree with TRBD1. V gave up 5 bases and J gave up 3 bases; unmatched junction bases: 10. This CDR3 contains 15 residues. CDR1 is MNHEY, CDR2 SMNVEV, per germline (reference sequence). This CDR3 is CASSTRTRGNYEQYF. The CDR3, as DNA: TGTGCCAGCAGTACGCGGACCAGGGGGAACTACGAGCAGTACTTC.

The genes are TRBV28 and TRBJ1-2, with no clear D. In germline, CDR1 is MDHEN, CDR2 SYDVKM. Trimming cost V 3 bases and J 6 bases, with 14 bases left between them. The CDR3 spans 14 residues. CDR3 sequence: CASSLGTLVDGYTF. CDR3 sequence (DNA): TGTGCCAGCAGTTTGGGCACCCTCGTTGATGGCTACACCTTC.

Here the CDR3 reads CAHRWGQSSGNTIYF. For the CDR3, the DNA is TGTGCCCACAGGTGGGGACAGAGCTCTGGAAACACCATATATTTT. The V gene is TRBV6-5, the J gene TRBJ1-3, with 7 nucleotides matching TRBD1. With V trimmed by 11 bases and J by 0 bases, 10 bases remained unmatched. CDR1 and CDR2 from the germline V gene are MNHEY and SVGAGI. This CDR3 is 15 amino acids long.

This rearrangement joins TRBV25-1 to TRBJ2-1, with no clear D. Germline CDR1 MGHDK, CDR2 SYGVNS. The CDR3 covers 14 residues. V was cut by 1 base and J by 10 bases, with 14 bases left in between. CDR3 coding DNA: TGTGCCAGCAGTGAATTAACCGCTGACTGGGAGCAGTTCTTC. This encodes CASSELTADWEQFF.

The rearrangement joins TRBV6-1 to TRBJ2-7; 7 bases match TRBD2. Looked up from germline, CDR1 is MNHNS and CDR2 is SASEGT. CDR3 size: 16 residues. The ends lost 0 bases at V and 2 bases at J; junction bases unmatched: 7. This CDR3 is CASSEAASGDTYEQYF. Here the CDR3 DNA reads TGTGCCAGCAGTGAAGCAGCCAGCGGGGATACCTACGAGCAGTACTTC.

The chain joins TRBV5-6 to TRBJ2-7, with TRBD2 as a possible D gene (6 bases). V lost 0 bases and J lost 6, with 13 bases in between. This CDR3 has 14 amino acids. Germline CDR1 SGHDT, CDR2 YYEEEE. Written as DNA, the CDR3 is TGTGCCAGCAGCTTGGAGGCTAGCGAACGCGAGCAGTACTTC. The encoded protein is CASSLEASEREQYF.

The chain uses TRBV10-3 and TRBJ2-7; 10 bases map to TRBD2. V lost 0 bases, J lost 6 bases, and 8 bases stayed unmatched. CDR1 is ENHRY, CDR2 SYGVKD, per germline. The CDR3 spans 16 residues. The CDR3 is CAISESLSGRVGEQYF. The DNA for the CDR3 is TGTGCCATCAGTGAGTCCCTGAGCGGGAGGGTCGGCGAGCAGTACTTC.

This clone has just one count. The chain joins TRBV27 to TRBJ2-5; TRBD2 aligns across 9 bases. CDR1 MNHEY and CDR2 SMNVEV come from the germline V gene (reference sequence). This CDR3 spans 16 amino acids. With V trimmed by 6 bases and J by 5 bases, 13 bases remained unmatched. In DNA, the CDR3 is TGTGCCAGCAGAACCTTACTTAGCGGGAGTGTGGAGACCCAGTACTTC. Translation gives CASRTLLSGSVETQYF.

This chain links TRBV10-3 with TRBJ2-7; D unclear. Per the germline V gene, CDR1 is ENHRY and CDR2 is SYGVKD. Between the trimmed V and J ends, which lost 0 bases and 4 bases, there was a span of 10 bases. The CDR3 sequence is 14 residues long. The DNA of the CDR3 is TGTGCCATCAGTGAGTCAGCGACGACTTACGAGCAGTACTTC. As protein: CAISESATTYEQYF.

The chain combines TRBV19 with TRBJ2-5; D is uncertain. The CDR3 is 13 residues long. V was shortened by 5 bases and J by 5 bases, with 12 bases between the two germline ends. Per germline, CDR1 LNHDA and CDR2 SQIVND (reference sequence). This CDR3 is CASSSYPGETQYF. The CDR3 DNA reads TGTGCCAGTAGTTCTTATCCGGGTGAGACCCAGTACTTC.

V and J are TRBV7-2 and TRBJ2-5; TRBD1 might be the D (5 bases). Germline CDR1 SGHTA, CDR2 FQGNSA. The CDR3 is made up of 17 amino acids. Trimming removed 5 bases at V and 2 bases at J, with 21 bases between. The CDR3 DNA follows: TGTGCCAGCAGCCGGTGGCCCCCGACAGTGGGACAAGAGACCCAGTACTTC. Protein sequence: CASSRWPPTVGQETQYF.

The chain employs TRBV4-1 and TRBJ1-1, with D possibly being TRBD1 (6 bases). The CDR3 has 14 residues. Germline CDR1 MGHRA, CDR2 YSYEKL. Trimming shortened V by 5 bases and J by 6 bases, and 16 bases separated the two germline ends. CDR3 nucleotide sequence: TGCGCCAGCAGCGACGATGACAGGACTTCTGAAGCTTTCTTT. Residues: CASSDDDRTSEAFF.

The chain is built from TRBV7-9 and TRBJ1-5; no firm D call. Germline lookup yields CDR1 SEHNR and CDR2 FQNEAQ (reference sequence). There are 12 residues in the CDR3. Trimming stripped 1 base from V and 7 bases from J, with 5 bases between. DNA for the CDR3: TGTGCCAGCAGCTTAGGCGAACAGCCCCAGCATTTT. It codes for CASSLGEQPQHF.

The CDR3 is CASSWDTFNYGYTF. CDR3 coding DNA: TGTGCCAGCAGCTGGGACACCTTTAACTATGGCTACACCTTC. The chain links TRBV7-2 to TRBJ1-2; possibly TRBD1 for D (6 bases). The CDR3 contains 14 residues. In germline, CDR1 is SGHTA, CDR2 FQGNSA. V lost 4 bases and J lost 1, with 10 bases in between.

The V gene is TRBV10-3, the J gene TRBJ2-7; possibly TRBD1 for D (5 bases). V was trimmed by 3 bases and J by 7 bases, leaving 19 bases between them. This CDR3 spans 15 amino acids. In germline, CDR1 is ENHRY, CDR2 SYGVKD. The CDR3 region has the DNA TGTGCCATCAGTGACGAAGGGGCTGCTGGCGGAGAGCAGTACTTC. Translation: CAISDEGAAGGEQYF.

The rearrangement links TRBV5-1 to TRBJ2-3; 8 positions agree with TRBD1. Germline trimming cut 1 base from V and 2 bases from J; bases unmatched to any gene: 9. Germline CDR1 SGHRS, CDR2 YFSETQ. CDR3 length equals 17 residues. CDR3 protein: CASSLPRTGSNTDTQYF. As DNA, the CDR3 is TGCGCCAGCAGCTTGCCGCGGACAGGGAGCAACACAGATACGCAGTATTTT.

V is TRBV7-9 and J is TRBJ2-7; 9 bases align to TRBD2. CDR1 SEHNR and CDR2 FQNEAQ come from the germline V gene (reference sequence). V trimming: 1 base; J trimming: 4 bases; junction bases outside the gene matches: 5. The CDR3 spans 15 residues. This CDR3 reads CASSLGSGSSYEQYF. CDR3 in DNA: TGTGCCAGCAGCTTAGGTAGCGGGAGTTCTTACGAGCAGTACTTC.

The V gene is TRBV6-2 or TRBV6-3, the J gene TRBJ2-7, with 11 bases lining up with TRBD2. CDR1 and CDR2 from the germline V gene are MNHEY and SVGEGT. V lost 5 bases and J lost 4; bases outside the gene matches: 16. The CDR3 has 18 amino acids. The DNA of the CDR3 is TGTGCCAGCAGTCCGGGCCATCACGGGACTAGCGGATTGTACGAGCAGTACTTC. Protein sequence: CASSPGHHGTSGLYEQYF.

V gene TRBV18 combines with J gene TRBJ2-1; TRBD2 matches 8 bases. CDR1 and CDR2 (germline): KGHSH, LQKENI. The V and J ends lost 3 bases and 4 bases, in that order; junction bases with no gene match: 2. The CDR3 is 14 amino acids. CDR3 residues: CASSPSGGYNEQFF. CDR3 sequence (DNA): TGTGCCAGCTCACCGAGCGGGGGATACAATGAGCAGTTCTTC. Drawing the rest from reference TRBV18 and TRBJ2-1, the complete variable domain is NAGVMQNPRHLVRRRGQEARLRCSPMKGHSHVYWYRQLPEEGLKFMVYLQKENIIDESGMPKERFSAEFPKEGPSILRIQQVVRGDSAAYFCASSPSGGYNEQFFGPGTRLTVL.